This T cell receptor beta chain was obtained from a study of T-cell memory formation after mild COVID-19. Study context: For the most part, TCR clusters were specific to one donor.

Study findings and constraints: Chiefly within CM and EM were the contracting CD4+ clones; CD8+ ones were within EMRA.

As to this clonotype: The target antigen is unknown.

The CDR3 contains 13 residues. V was pared by 5 bases and J by 7 bases, with 15 bases between. Looked up from germline, CDR1 is SGHVS and CDR2 is FQNEAQ. TCRdb re-called the 5' RACE reads through MiXCR, storing one row per CDR3 protein. The data contain nearly 350,000 distinct CDR3 sequences, 10% to 15% of them seen just once; the ten biggest clones take up around a fifth. The rearrangement links TRBV7-8 to TRBJ2-7, with TRBD2 as a possible D gene (8 bases). This clonotype was sampled from a man younger than 35 who had mild COVID-19 (a few samples of this study predate the infection). Cell type and time point are not known. Material for sequencing was PBMCs or a T cell subset sorted from them (not recorded which). CDR3 in amino acids: CASSPGGTAEQYV. The CDR3 nucleotides read TGTGCCAGCAGCCCGGGAGGGACAGCTGAGCAGTACGTC.